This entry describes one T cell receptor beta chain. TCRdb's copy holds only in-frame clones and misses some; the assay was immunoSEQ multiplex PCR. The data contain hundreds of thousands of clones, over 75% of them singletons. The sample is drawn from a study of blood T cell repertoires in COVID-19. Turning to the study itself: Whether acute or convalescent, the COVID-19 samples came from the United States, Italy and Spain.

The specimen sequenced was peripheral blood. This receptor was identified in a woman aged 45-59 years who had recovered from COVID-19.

CDR3 amino acids: CASSPQGLKPWEQYF. The CDR3 nucleotides are TGTGCCAGCTCACCACAGGGACTCAAGCCTTGGGAGCAGTACTTC. The chain is built from TRBV18 and TRBJ2-7; a weak D match, TRBD2 (6 bases). Germline CDR1 reads KGHSH; CDR2 reads LQKENI. CDR3 length: 15 amino acids. The germline V and J ends were trimmed by 1 base and 7 bases, with 17 bases remaining between them.